These 27 T cell receptor beta chains were sequenced from one sample in a study of identical twins. TCRdb reanalysed the 5' RACE reads using MiXCR and keeps one entry per CDR3 protein. The data show some 440,000 distinct CDR3 sequences, roughly 26% seen once. This same sample was also part of a study on T cells expressing NK-cell markers.

Material for sequencing was CD4+ T cells sorted from blood. The receptors were sampled from a woman under 30 in good health.

This clonotype was counted a few times. The V and J genes are TRBV6-2 or TRBV6-3 and TRBJ2-7; TRBD1 agrees at 7 bases. The CDR3 runs 15 residues. Germline V CDR1 and CDR2: MNHEY, SVGEGT. The trim removed 7 bases at V and 1 base at J, leaving 10 bases unmatched. The CDR3 reads CASNPWTGLSYEQYF. CDR3 in DNA: TGTGCCAGCAATCCATGGACAGGCCTATCCTACGAGCAGTACTTC.

This clonotype was detected once. V and J are TRBV6-5 and TRBJ2-3; 11 bases are a match to TRBD2. This CDR3 comprises 15 residues. CDR1 is MNHEY and CDR2 is SVGAGI in the germline V gene. V lost 7 bases, J lost 4 bases, and 7 bases stayed unmatched. Here the CDR3 DNA reads TGTGCCAGCAATTATCTAGCGGGGGGCGCAGATACGCAGTATTTT. Protein product: CASNYLAGGADTQYF.

The chain carries TRBV20-1 and TRBJ2-2; maybe TRBD1 (5 bases). V shed 2 bases and J shed 6 bases, with 10 bases lying between them. CDR1 and CDR2 (germline): DFQATT, SNEGSKA (reference sequence). The length of the CDR3 is 13 residues. Here the CDR3 reads CSARWLQAGELFF. CDR3 DNA: TGCAGTGCTAGATGGCTACAGGCCGGGGAGCTGTTTTTT.

The rearrangement joins TRBV20-1 to TRBJ2-2; no firm D call. Germline V CDR1 and CDR2: DFQATT, SNEGSKA (reference sequence). CDR3 size: 14 residues. Trimming pared 3 bases from V and 6 bases from J, leaving 14 bases between. For the CDR3, the DNA is TGCAGTGCTAGCCCTCCCGGTCGTCCCGGGGAGCTGTTTTTT. This translates into CSASPPGRPGELFF.

This clonotype has more than one count but fewer than ten. This chain links TRBV2 with TRBJ1-1; D is ambiguous. From germline, CDR1 is SNHLY and CDR2 FYNNEI. Trimming left V 8 bases short and J 6 bases short, with 16 bases between. This CDR3 is 13 amino acids long. CDR3 sequence (DNA): TGTGCCAGCCGGTCCGGGGATAGAGCTGAAGCTTTCTTT. This sequence encodes CASRSGDRAEAFF.

The chain recombines TRBV5-6 with TRBJ1-4; D unclear. Trimming removed 1 base at V and 8 bases at J, with 12 bases between. Germline lookup yields CDR1 SGHDT and CDR2 YYEEEE. This CDR3 comprises 14 residues. The CDR3 DNA reads TGTGCCAGCAGCTTGCAAGAGATTCGGGAAAAACTGTTTTTT. It translates to CASSLQEIREKLFF.

This clonotype was seen a single time. The CDR3 sequence is CASSLIQRGTEAFF. The CDR3 DNA reads as TGTGCCAGCAGTTTAATACAAAGGGGCACTGAAGCTTTCTTT. The chain uses TRBV27 and TRBJ1-1; TRBD1 might be the D (5 bases). There are 14 residues in the CDR3. V was pared by 2 bases and J by 4 bases, with 11 bases between. Germline V CDR1 and CDR2: MNHEY, SMNVEV (reference sequence).

This chain links TRBV20-1 with TRBJ2-1, with D possibly matching TRBD1 (6 bases). V lost 3 bases, J lost 4 bases, and 13 bases lay in between. Germline values: CDR1 DFQATT, CDR2 SNEGSKA (reference sequence). This CDR3 is 14 amino acids long. The CDR3 is CSASYQRGYNEQFF. The CDR3 DNA reads TGCAGTGCTAGCTATCAGAGGGGGTACAATGAGCAGTTCTTC.

This chain joins TRBV7-2 and TRBJ2-7; the D gene is possibly TRBD1 (5 bases). CDR3 length: 14 residues. V dropped 3 bases and J dropped 2 bases, with 11 bases sitting between them. In germline, CDR1 is SGHTA, CDR2 FQGNSA. This CDR3 reads CASSFSTGPYEQYF. CDR3 sequence (DNA): TGTGCCAGCAGCTTCTCCACAGGACCCTACGAGCAGTACTTC. Full variable domain (rest looked up from reference TRBV7-2 and TRBJ2-7): GAGVSQSPSNKVTEKGKDVELRCDPISGHTALYWYRQSLGQGLEFLIYFQGNSAPDKSGLPSDRFSAERTGGSVSTLTIQRTQQEDSAVYLCASSFSTGPYEQYFGPGTRLTVT.

This clonotype appeared many times. The gene calls are TRBV2 and TRBJ2-3, with D possibly TRBD2 on 5 matching bases. This CDR3 has 16 residues. V shed 3 bases and J shed 3 bases, with 16 bases lying between them. The germline V gene has CDR1 SNHLY and CDR2 FYNNEI. DNA for the CDR3: TGTGCCAGCAGTGATTTGAGTGGGAGTGGTACAGATACGCAGTATTTT. Its protein product is CASSDLSGSGTDTQYF.

The chain recombines TRBV24-1 with TRBJ2-3; D unclear. The V end was cut by 1 base, the J end by 1 base, with 8 bases between. The germline V gene encodes CDR1 KGHDR and CDR2 SFDVKD. The CDR3 runs 15 residues. The CDR3 bases are TGTGCCACCAGTGATTTCCCGAGTGGCACAGATACGCAGTATTTT. Protein: CATSDFPSGTDTQYF.

The CDR3 protein is CASSLQGGHWNEQFF. The CDR3 nucleotides read TGTGCCAGCAGCTTACAGGGGGGTCATTGGAATGAGCAGTTCTTC. The chain couples TRBV7-8 to TRBJ2-1; D perhaps matches TRBD1 (7 bases). CDR3 length: 15 amino acids. V gave up 2 bases and J gave up 7 bases, with 15 bases separating them. Germline CDR1 is SGHVS and CDR2 is FQNEAQ.

The chain is built from TRBV12-3 or TRBV12-4 and TRBJ1-4; D gene uncertain. The CDR3 has 15 amino acids. V was clipped by 4 bases and J by 2 bases, with 11 bases between them. Here the CDR3 reads CASSSRSATNEKLFF. DNA of the CDR3: TGTGCCAGCAGTTCCAGGTCAGCCACTAATGAAAAACTGTTTTTT.

The chain employs TRBV20-1 and TRBJ2-7; 10 nucleotides match TRBD2. Germline CDR1 reads DFQATT; CDR2 reads SNEGSKA (reference sequence). There are 16 residues in the CDR3. The trim removed 2 bases at V and 6 bases at J, leaving 13 bases unmatched. This CDR3 is CSARIPSGSSGREQYF. The CDR3 DNA reads TGCAGTGCTAGAATTCCTAGCGGGAGCTCGGGGCGCGAGCAGTACTTC.

This clonotype has at least ten counts. This chain joins TRBV5-1 and TRBJ2-5; D might be TRBD1 (5 bases). Between the trimmed V and J ends, which lost 0 bases and 5 bases, there was a span of 11 bases. Germline CDR1 is SGHRS and CDR2 is YFSETQ. The CDR3 has 14 amino acids. DNA of the CDR3: TGCGCCAGCAGCTTGGTTCCAGGGCAGGAGACCCAGTACTTC. This encodes CASSLVPGQETQYF.

The chain has TRBV30 and TRBJ2-3, with 7 bases that match TRBD1. The junction had 11 bases not matched to a gene; V was cut back by 7 bases and J by 4 bases. Germline lookup yields CDR1 GTSNPN and CDR2 SVGIG (reference sequence). The CDR3 is made up of 14 amino acids. CDR3 amino acids: CASRQGIFADTQYF. The CDR3 nucleotides are TGTGCCTCTCGACAGGGAATATTTGCAGATACGCAGTATTTT.

The chain is built from TRBV6-1 and TRBJ2-2; D perhaps matches TRBD1 (7 bases). In germline, CDR1 is MNHNS, CDR2 SASEGT. Trimming removed 10 bases at V and 10 bases at J, with 28 bases between. The CDR3 extends over 16 amino acids. CDR3 in DNA: TGTGCCACGTTGGGACTTATAGACACAGGGGAGAAGGAGCTGTTTTTT. This gives the protein CATLGLIDTGEKELFF.

As to this clonotype: At one of its ends the junction is not consistent with the germline gene, which may arise from a read error. The J gene is TRBJ1-1, the V gene TRBV20-1; maybe TRBD1 (5 bases). Germline V gives CDR1 DFQATT, CDR2 SNEGSKA (reference sequence). The CDR3 is made up of 12 amino acids. The CDR3 DNA follows: TGCAGTGCAAGGGGCGGGGCCACTAAAGCTTTCTTT. Protein product: CSARGGATKAFF.

V and J are TRBV5-1 and TRBJ2-2; a weak D match, TRBD2 (6 bases). There are 15 residues in the CDR3. Germline CDR1 SGHRS, CDR2 YFSETQ. With 0 bases removed from V and 8 bases from J, the gap between germline ends came to 14 bases. CDR3 sequence reads: CASSLGDLTPGELFF. The CDR3 bases are TGCGCCAGCAGCTTGGGGGACTTAACACCAGGGGAGCTGTTTTTT.

The rearrangement links TRBV6-5 to TRBJ2-7, with TRBD2 identical over 9 bases. The CDR3 is made up of 16 amino acids. J gave up 4 bases and V 2 bases, and 9 bases lay outside the gene matches. Germline V gene lookup returns CDR1 MNHEY and CDR2 SVGAGI. DNA of the CDR3: TGTGCCAGCAGTTACGGCTCGAGCGGGGGGATTTACGAGCAGTACTTC. It codes for CASSYGSSGGIYEQYF.

The chain recombines TRBV20-1 with TRBJ2-1; the D gene is possibly TRBD1 (5 bases). Germline V CDR1 and CDR2: DFQATT, SNEGSKA (reference sequence). The CDR3 totals 15 residues. Trimming shortened V by 3 bases and J by 7 bases, and 19 bases separated the two germline ends. This CDR3 reads CSASGYRTSQNEQFF. As DNA, the CDR3 is TGCAGTGCTAGTGGTTACAGGACCTCCCAAAATGAGCAGTTCTTC.

Ten or more counts support this clonotype. The V and J genes are TRBV7-2 and TRBJ2-4; no reliable D call. This CDR3 has 13 amino acids. V shed 5 bases and J shed 6 bases, with 11 bases lying between them. The germline gives CDR1 SGHTA, CDR2 FQGNSA. The CDR3 loop is CASSPGRTNIQYF. The CDR3 DNA is TGTGCCAGCAGCCCAGGACGGACAAACATTCAGTACTTC.

This clonotype was observed at least ten times. J is TRBJ2-5 and V is TRBV12-3 or TRBV12-4, with D hard to call. V dropped 3 bases and J dropped 7 bases, with 9 bases sitting between them. This CDR3 contains 12 residues. CDR3 amino acids: CASSFGIMTQYF. The CDR3 region has the DNA TGTGCCAGCAGTTTTGGCATCATGACCCAGTACTTC.

The rearrangement joins TRBV12-3 or TRBV12-4 to TRBJ1-2; D remains unclear. The ends were cut back, 7 bases at V and 8 bases at J, with 14 bases in the middle. The CDR3 length is 12 residues. The CDR3 sequence is CASNSGSLGYTF. CDR3 sequence (DNA): TGTGCCAGCAATTCCGGGTCTCTAGGCTACACCTTC.

This chain uses TRBV5-6 with TRBJ2-2; D possibly corresponds to TRBD2 (6 bases). Germline V gives CDR1 SGHDT, CDR2 YYEEEE. The CDR3 has 19 amino acids. Deletions cut 4 bases from V and 0 bases from J, with 22 bases between. The DNA for the CDR3 is TGTGCCAGCAGCGTTCGGACCTTGCCGGGGGTTCCGAACACCGGGGAGCTGTTTTTT. This codes for CASSVRTLPGVPNTGELFF.

The chain joins TRBV5-5 to TRBJ2-5; D is undetermined. V lost 4 bases, J lost 1 base, and 11 bases lay in between. The CDR3 is 14 residues long. CDR1 is SGHKS and CDR2 is YYEKEE in the germline V gene (reference sequence). CDR3: CASSPGSVQETQYF. CDR3 nucleotide sequence: TGTGCCAGCAGCCCCGGCTCGGTCCAAGAGACCCAGTACTTC.

This clonotype has only a few counts. The chain links TRBV12-3 or TRBV12-4 to TRBJ2-3, with TRBD2 matching 10 bases. There are 18 residues in the CDR3. V dropped 5 bases and J dropped 0; count of bases not matched to a gene: 11. CDR3 in DNA: TGTGCCAGCAGTCGGGCCCCCGGGACTAGCGCCAGCACAGATACGCAGTATTTT. Translating gives CASSRAPGTSASTDTQYF.